This T cell receptor beta chain was sequenced in a study of beta chain features in type 1 diabetes. Study-wide points: Type 1 diabetes patients had VDJ junctions that carried fewer insertions and more deletions. Among patients with Type 1 diabetes, TCRB CDR3s were moderately but significantly shorter in every one of the four CD4+ subsets.

The authors reverse transcribed all of the isolated RNA, so sequencing captured expressed TCRB transcripts. TCRdb's table, derived via immunoSEQ multiplex PCR, lists solely in-frame clones and lacks some. This table holds around 340,000 clones, around 9.7% found once. This clone showed up just a few times. The target antigen is unknown. The V end lost 1 base, the J end lost 4 bases, and 15 bases lay between the germline ends. The CDR3 length is 16 residues. Germline V lookup: CDR1 SGHTA, CDR2 FQGNSA. Sequencing was carried out using central memory CD4+ T cells from blood. This clonotype was obtained from a man aged 25 to 40 with type 1 diabetes. The chain carries TRBV7-2 and TRBJ2-3; the D call may be TRBD1 or TRBD2 (5 bases each). The CDR3 DNA is TGTGCCAGCAGCTTAGGAGGGGCCAGATCTCCAGATACGCAGTATTTT. Protein product: CASSLGGARSPDTQYF.